These T cell receptor beta chains were read from a single sample in a study of cytomegalovirus exposure and HLA in healthy donors. This table comes from immunoSEQ multiplex PCR, and its TCRdb copy is limited to in-frame clones, with some not included. The data hold 65,000 to 100,000 clones, with approximately 80% observed a single time. Specimen: PBMCs. These receptors were obtained from a man aged 35-49 years in good health and CMV-seronegative. CDR3s leave out the opening cysteine and the closing phenylalanine or tryptophan.

v_call | cdr3_aa
TRBV4-3 | ASSQAPGEPHGYT
TRBV15 | ATSRVRTGNTYEQY
TRBV5-4 | ATSTASTGRGETQY
TRBV7-4 | ASTTLGDRDYEQY
TRBV28 | ASSSPKGREAF
TRBV27 | ASSPFGEQGGYYGYT
TRBV18 | ASSPREGDTEAF
TRBV2 | AIRTAGLLIYGYT
TRBV4-2 | ASSHRQVSLGYQETQY
TRBV4-1 | ASSQPTGDNSPLH
TRBV7-9 | ASSARDRNQETQY
TRBV7-3 | ASSLIASEQY
TRBV4-3 | ASSQEFGGDNEKLF
TRBV5-4 | ASSALADQETQY
TRBV6-4 | ASSDSGGGPTDTQY
TRBV19 | ASSPRVNSYNEQF
TRBV4-3 | ASSQGAGANYGYT
TRBV9 | ASSLGSHNEKLF
TRBV27 | ASSWDRGGEKLF
TRBV30 | AWSAGTTGASPLH
TRBV6-4 | ASSEGAEADTQY
TRBV7-2 | ASSGGRGQEQPQH